Below, 29 T cell receptor beta chains from the same sample are listed, as sequenced in a study of T cell repertoires in cytomegalovirus infection. No antigen has been identified for these receptors. TCRdb analysed the reads with MiXCR anew, one entry per CDR3 protein. The sample lists around 430,000 distinct CDR3 sequences; roughly 43% were seen once. Sequencing used cultured PBMCs, obtained from culture after CMV antigen stimulation. These receptors were obtained from a human donor in good health (CMV status not recorded). Some clones in this sample may be carry-over from other donors' samples.

The V and J genes are TRBV11-2 and TRBJ2-3; D ambiguous. Germline V gene lookup returns CDR1 SGHAT and CDR2 FQNNGV. V was pared by 5 bases and J by 2 bases, with 11 bases between. CDR3 length: 14 amino acids. The CDR3: CASSPNRATDTQYF. DNA for the CDR3: TGTGCCAGCAGCCCCAACCGGGCCACAGATACGCAGTATTTT.

V usage is TRBV7-2 and J usage is TRBJ2-3, with a possible D match to TRBD2 (6 bases). This CDR3 spans 11 amino acids. Germline V gene sequence: CDR1 SGHTA, CDR2 FQGNSA. Trimming pared 5 bases from V and 14 bases from J, leaving 14 bases between. CDR3 sequence (DNA): TGTGCCAGCAGCCTCCGCCGGGAGCCGTATTTT. It specifies CASSLRREPYF.

The rearrangement joins TRBV5-4 to TRBJ1-1, with D maybe TRBD1 (6 bases). V was pared by 0 bases and J by 3 bases, with 12 bases between. CDR1 is SGHNT, CDR2 YYREEE, per germline (reference sequence). The CDR3 is 15 residues long. The CDR3 DNA reads TGTGCCAGCAGCTTGGATCTTCCAGGGGACACTGAAGCTTTCTTT. Translation gives CASSLDLPGDTEAFF.

The rearrangement uses TRBV4-3 and TRBJ2-3; 7 positions agree with TRBD1. The ends lost 3 bases at V and 3 bases at J; junction bases unmatched: 15. Germline values: CDR1 LGHNA, CDR2 YSLEER. CDR3 length equals 18 residues. CDR3 DNA: TGCGCCAGCAGCCACGGGCTCGCAGGGGGAGACTCTACAGATACGCAGTATTTT. It codes for CASSHGLAGGDSTDTQYF.

This chain connects TRBV7-2 to TRBJ2-6, with TRBD2 matching over 11 bases. Germline V gene data show CDR1 as SGHTA and CDR2 as FQGNSA. V was pared by 4 bases and J by 0 bases, with 11 bases of the junction left unmatched. The CDR3 has 20 residues. CDR3 nucleotide sequence: TGTGCCAGCAGCTGGCCTCCCCCGGGACTAGCGGCCTCTGGGGCCAACGTCCTGACTTTC. It specifies CASSWPPPGLAASGANVLTF.

Only a few counts were recorded for this clonotype. CDR3 in amino acids: CASSRSNTGELFF. Written as DNA, the CDR3 is TGTGCCAGCAGTCGGTCGAACACCGGGGAGCTGTTTTTT. The V and J genes are TRBV27 and TRBJ2-2, with D uncertain. The CDR3 sequence is 13 residues long. V lost 5 bases and J 0 bases, leaving 4 bases between the germline ends. Looked up from germline, CDR1 is MNHEY and CDR2 is SMNVEV (reference sequence).

The V and J genes are TRBV27 and TRBJ1-3; D gene unclear. The germline CDR1 and CDR2 sequences are MNHEY and SMNVEV (reference sequence). Trimming removed 2 bases from V and 3 bases from J, with 8 bases in between. CDR3 length: 14 residues. This CDR3 reads CASSLAGVGNTIYF. The CDR3 nucleotides are TGTGCCAGCAGTTTAGCGGGTGTTGGAAACACCATATATTTT.

V gene TRBV12-3 or TRBV12-4 combines with J gene TRBJ2-3, with TRBD1 identical over 7 bases. With 2 bases clipped from V and 7 bases from J, the junction kept 15 bases outside the gene matches. This CDR3 has 17 residues. CDR3 in DNA: TGTGCCAGCAGTTTAAGACCCGGACAGGATCACGGAAATACGCAGTATTTT. Residues: CASSLRPGQDHGNTQYF.

The gene calls are TRBV28 and TRBJ2-3; possibly TRBD1 for D (6 bases). The germline V gene encodes CDR1 MDHEN and CDR2 SYDVKM. CDR3 length equals 15 residues. V lost 1 base, J lost 1 base, and 9 bases lay in between. The chain's CDR3 is CASSLLPGGTDTQYF. The CDR3 coding sequence is TGTGCCAGCAGTTTATTGCCAGGGGGCACAGATACGCAGTATTTT.

This clonotype was seen a few times. The chain recombines TRBV20-1 with TRBJ1-5; D not resolved. From germline, CDR1 is DFQATT and CDR2 SNEGSKA (reference sequence). The CDR3 consists of 14 residues. CDR3 nucleotides: TGCAGCGCAAGTCCGCGAGGGCCCGATCAGCCCCAGCATTTT. Translation gives CSASPRGPDQPQHF.

This clonotype was seen a handful of times. The rearrangement joins TRBV19 to TRBJ2-3; TRBD1 is a possible D gene (6 bases). The CDR3 spans 16 residues. Germline CDR1 is LNHDA and CDR2 is SQIVND (reference sequence). Trimming removed 5 bases from V and 0 bases from J, with 15 bases in between. CDR3 sequence (DNA): TGTGCCAGTAGTTCCTACGACAGGTTCAGCACAGATACGCAGTATTTT. Its protein product is CASSSYDRFSTDTQYF.

J is TRBJ2-3 and V is TRBV19, with D maybe TRBD2 (5 bases). The germline V gene encodes CDR1 LNHDA and CDR2 SQIVND (reference sequence). V shed 10 bases and J shed 1 base, with 24 bases lying between them. This CDR3 is 17 amino acids long. The CDR3 coding sequence is TGTGCCACCGGCGCGAGTCTGGGGAAGGAGGGCACAGATACGCAGTATTTT. Its protein is CATGASLGKEGTDTQYF. Based on the CDR3 plus reference TRBV19 and TRBJ2-3, the full variable domain is DGGITQSPKYLFRKEGQNVTLSCEQNLNHDAMYWYRQDPGQGLRLIYYSQIVNDFQKGDIAEGYSVSREKKESFPLTVTSAQKNPTAFYLCATGASLGKEGTDTQYFGPGTRLTVL.

The chain links TRBV6-2 or TRBV6-3 to TRBJ1-1, with TRBD1 identical over 7 bases. Per the germline V gene, CDR1 is MNHEY and CDR2 is SVGEGT. The CDR3 runs 15 residues. Germline trimming cut 6 bases from V and 4 bases from J; bases unmatched to any gene: 11. CDR3 protein: CASRRQGLYGTEAFF. The CDR3 nucleotides are TGTGCCAGCAGAAGACAGGGCCTATATGGCACTGAAGCTTTCTTT.

The V gene is TRBV4-1, the J gene TRBJ2-2; the match to TRBD2 covers 7 bases. Germline-derived CDR1 and CDR2 are MGHRA and YSYEKL. The CDR3 loop spans 16 amino acids. V lost 4 bases, J lost 1 base, and 6 bases stayed unmatched. The CDR3 reads CASSPPLAENTGELFF. The DNA for the CDR3 is TGCGCCAGCAGCCCACCCCTAGCGGAGAACACCGGGGAGCTGTTTTTT.

Ten or more counts support this clonotype. This rearrangement joins TRBV7-9 to TRBJ2-6; D is undetermined. The CDR3 runs 15 residues. The germline V and J ends were trimmed by 6 bases and 1 base, with 10 bases remaining between them. Looked up from germline, CDR1 is SEHNR and CDR2 is FQNEAQ (reference sequence). CDR3 protein: CASSLTSSGANVLTF. CDR3 nucleotides: TGTGCCAGCAGTCTGACGTCGTCTGGGGCCAACGTCCTGACTTTC. Supplemented by reference TRBV7-9 and TRBJ2-6, the full variable domain reads DTGVSQNPRHKITKRGQNVTFRCDPISEHNRLYWYRQTLGQGPEFLTYFQNEAQLEKSRLLSDRFSAERPKGSFSTLEIQRTEQGDSAMYLCASSLTSSGANVLTFGAGSRLTVL.

This clonotype showed up just a few times. The rearrangement links TRBV5-6 to TRBJ1-1; a possible D gene is TRBD1 (5 bases). The length of the CDR3 is 11 residues. The V and J ends lost 3 bases and 9 bases respectively, with 9 bases between them. Germline assignment: CDR1 SGHDT and CDR2 YYEEEE. CDR3 in DNA: TGTGCCAGCAGCTGGGGACTGCAAGCTTTCTTT. Protein product: CASSWGLQAFF.

The V and J genes are TRBV7-9 and TRBJ2-7; TRBD1 matches at 8 bases. The CDR3 is made up of 13 amino acids. With V trimmed by 5 bases and J by 7 bases, 7 bases remained unmatched. Per the germline V gene, CDR1 is SEHNR and CDR2 is FQNEAQ (reference sequence). As DNA, the CDR3 is TGTGCCAGCAGCAAGCAGGGGGCAGGAGAGCAGTACTTC. It specifies CASSKQGAGEQYF.

The J gene is TRBJ1-2, the V gene TRBV12-3 or TRBV12-4; 10 bases align to TRBD1. CDR3 size: 14 residues. The ends lost 8 bases at V and 5 bases at J; junction bases unmatched: 8. As DNA, the CDR3 is TGTGCCAGCTCCTGGACAGGGGGTACTTATGGCTACACCTTC. This gives the protein CASSWTGGTYGYTF.

This chain links TRBV7-9 with TRBJ2-1; a possible D gene is TRBD2 (5 bases). This CDR3 is built from 16 residues. The germline V gene has CDR1 SEHNR and CDR2 FQNEAQ (reference sequence). The V and J ends lost 4 bases and 4 bases respectively, with 17 bases between them. The CDR3 DNA sequence: TGTGCCAGCAGCTCATTCCTTTTAGCGCAATACAATGAGCAGTTCTTC. Encoded protein: CASSSFLLAQYNEQFF.

This clonotype was counted at least ten times. V and J are TRBV2 and TRBJ2-5, with D perhaps TRBD1 (6 bases). The CDR3 is made up of 12 amino acids. V was shortened by 6 bases and J by 5 bases, with 10 bases between the two germline ends. CDR1 SNHLY and CDR2 FYNNEI come from the germline V gene. The CDR3 sequence: CASSSGAETQYF. In DNA, the CDR3 is TGTGCCAGCAGCTCAGGGGCTGAGACCCAGTACTTC.

The chain carries TRBV15 and TRBJ2-1; D may be TRBD2 (6 bases). V was shortened by 1 base and J by 5 bases, with 9 bases between the two germline ends. The CDR3 spans 14 residues. Germline V gives CDR1 LNHNV, CDR2 YYDKDF (reference sequence). The CDR3 DNA sequence: TGTGCCACCAGCAGAGCGGGAGTGGACAATGAGCAGTTCTTC. Its protein product is CATSRAGVDNEQFF. Combining the CDR3 with reference TRBV15 and TRBJ2-1 gives the whole variable domain DAMVIQNPRYQVTQFGKPVTLSCSQTLNHNVMYWYQQKSSQAPKLLFHYYDKDFNNEADTPDNFQSRRPNTSFCFLDIRSPGLGDTAMYLCATSRAGVDNEQFFGPGTRLTVL.

On this clonotype itself: One end of the junction varies from germline; a read error may be responsible. This chain joins TRBV5-4 and TRBJ1-1; D gene uncertain. The CDR3 spans 14 residues. Per germline, CDR1 SGHNT and CDR2 YYREEE (reference sequence). The CDR3 sequence is CASSLVGWSTEDFF. CDR3 nucleotide sequence: TGTGCCAGCAGCTTGGTGGGTTGGAGCACTGAAGATTTCTTT.

The chain carries TRBV11-2 and TRBJ1-1; no clear D. The CDR3 runs to 13 residues. V shed 2 bases and J shed 1 base, with 5 bases lying between them. CDR1 and CDR2 from the germline V gene are SGHAT and FQNNGV. The CDR3 DNA is TGTGCCAGCAGCTTATGGCGGAACACTGAAGCTTTCTTT. It translates to CASSLWRNTEAFF.

This clonotype was picked up a small number of times. CDR3 coding DNA: TGTGCCAGCAGTTTTACCGGTTCGGGAACCTATGGCTACACCTTC. Translating gives CASSFTGSGTYGYTF. This rearrangement joins TRBV28 to TRBJ1-2; D ambiguous. Germline loops: CDR1 MDHEN, CDR2 SYDVKM. The CDR3 has 15 residues. Between the trimmed V and J ends, which lost 3 bases and 4 bases, there was a span of 15 bases.

This chain uses TRBV7-8 with TRBJ2-7, with D tentatively TRBD2 (5 bases). The germline CDR1 and CDR2 sequences are SGHVS and FQNEAQ. V was pared by 4 bases and J by 3 bases, with 22 bases between. The CDR3 runs 17 residues. The CDR3 sequence is CASSSYNPGTENYEQYF. DNA of the CDR3: TGTGCCAGCAGCTCATACAATCCGGGAACAGAAAACTACGAGCAGTACTTC.

This clonotype was detected a few times. The chain joins TRBV7-2 to TRBJ2-5; D tentatively fits TRBD1 or TRBD2 (6 bases each). V was shortened by 0 bases and J by 4 bases, with 18 bases between the two germline ends. Germline V CDR1 and CDR2: SGHTA, FQGNSA. This CDR3 comprises 17 residues. CDR3 residues: CASSLASGAPPGETQYF. The CDR3, as DNA: TGTGCCAGCAGCTTAGCATCGGGGGCCCCCCCGGGAGAGACCCAGTACTTC.

A few counts support this clonotype. The chain joins TRBV27 to TRBJ1-6; maybe TRBD1 (6 bases). Germline V gene sequence: CDR1 MNHEY, CDR2 SMNVEV (reference sequence). V gave up 0 bases and J gave up 10 bases, with 13 bases separating them. This CDR3 comprises 15 residues. The CDR3 coding sequence is TGTGCCAGCAGTTTATCCCCGGGACAAGTGTCACCCCTCCACTTT. Its translation: CASSLSPGQVSPLHF.

In its sample, this clonotype was seen once. The gene calls are TRBV7-3 and TRBJ2-7; TRBD1 aligns across 10 bases. CDR1 and CDR2 from the germline V gene are SGHTA and FQGTGA. V lost 6 bases, J lost 4 bases, and 12 bases stayed unmatched. CDR3 length: 16 amino acids. CDR3 nucleotide sequence: TGTGCCAGCAGTTCTGAATACGACAGGGGGCGTTACGAGCAGTACTTC. It is translated as CASSSEYDRGRYEQYF.

This clonotype was seen just once. The rearrangement uses TRBV7-6 and TRBJ2-5; D gene ambiguous. The CDR3 runs 17 residues. CDR1 is SGHVS, CDR2 FNYEAQ, per germline. Trimming pared 3 bases from V and 2 bases from J, leaving 19 bases between. CDR3 coding DNA: TGTGCCAGCAGCTTCAAACCCTCGGGCCGTTGGCAAGAGACCCAGTACTTC. This codes for CASSFKPSGRWQETQYF.